This TCR beta chain derives from a study of patients and donors after allogeneic stem cell transplantation (dated by TCRdb to the early 2020s). For CDR1 and CDR2, the germline V gene (reference sequence) lists LNHDA and SQIVND. Its CDR3 holds 15 amino acids, cysteine through phenylalanine. Just the 45-base CDR3 DNA is kept, in frame starting at base 1. The V end loses 10 bases and the J end loses 4 bases, and a stretch of 20 bases separates them. As concerns this clonotype: The specificity of this receptor is unknown. No base-level quality is on record; no much larger clone is a single base apart.

To prepare the library, RT-PCR was applied. The sequencer was a NextSeq 550. TCRdb reran the public reads through fastp at Q25 and MiXCR, keeping productive beta chains. Rows with one shared CDR3 protein collapse into an entry with the most common genes and DNA. This sample lists about 200,000 distinct CDR3 sequences; 35% to 45% were detected once. Roughly 12% of the sample goes to the ten largest clones. The TCR originated in a human donor who was either an allogeneic HSCT recipient or a stem cell or donor lymphocyte infusion donor (not recorded which). It is not recorded whose cells these are; they may come from a transplant donor. The chain uses TRBV19 and TRBJ1-5, and TRBD1 may be the D gene, going by 5 matching bases. Sequencing was carried out using blood, either unsorted or a sorted T cell fraction (not recorded which). The CDR3 region has the sequence CATGVQGRGNQPQHF. The DNA sequence reads TGTGCCACCGGGGTTCAGGGTCGGGGAAATCAGCCCCAGCATTTT.